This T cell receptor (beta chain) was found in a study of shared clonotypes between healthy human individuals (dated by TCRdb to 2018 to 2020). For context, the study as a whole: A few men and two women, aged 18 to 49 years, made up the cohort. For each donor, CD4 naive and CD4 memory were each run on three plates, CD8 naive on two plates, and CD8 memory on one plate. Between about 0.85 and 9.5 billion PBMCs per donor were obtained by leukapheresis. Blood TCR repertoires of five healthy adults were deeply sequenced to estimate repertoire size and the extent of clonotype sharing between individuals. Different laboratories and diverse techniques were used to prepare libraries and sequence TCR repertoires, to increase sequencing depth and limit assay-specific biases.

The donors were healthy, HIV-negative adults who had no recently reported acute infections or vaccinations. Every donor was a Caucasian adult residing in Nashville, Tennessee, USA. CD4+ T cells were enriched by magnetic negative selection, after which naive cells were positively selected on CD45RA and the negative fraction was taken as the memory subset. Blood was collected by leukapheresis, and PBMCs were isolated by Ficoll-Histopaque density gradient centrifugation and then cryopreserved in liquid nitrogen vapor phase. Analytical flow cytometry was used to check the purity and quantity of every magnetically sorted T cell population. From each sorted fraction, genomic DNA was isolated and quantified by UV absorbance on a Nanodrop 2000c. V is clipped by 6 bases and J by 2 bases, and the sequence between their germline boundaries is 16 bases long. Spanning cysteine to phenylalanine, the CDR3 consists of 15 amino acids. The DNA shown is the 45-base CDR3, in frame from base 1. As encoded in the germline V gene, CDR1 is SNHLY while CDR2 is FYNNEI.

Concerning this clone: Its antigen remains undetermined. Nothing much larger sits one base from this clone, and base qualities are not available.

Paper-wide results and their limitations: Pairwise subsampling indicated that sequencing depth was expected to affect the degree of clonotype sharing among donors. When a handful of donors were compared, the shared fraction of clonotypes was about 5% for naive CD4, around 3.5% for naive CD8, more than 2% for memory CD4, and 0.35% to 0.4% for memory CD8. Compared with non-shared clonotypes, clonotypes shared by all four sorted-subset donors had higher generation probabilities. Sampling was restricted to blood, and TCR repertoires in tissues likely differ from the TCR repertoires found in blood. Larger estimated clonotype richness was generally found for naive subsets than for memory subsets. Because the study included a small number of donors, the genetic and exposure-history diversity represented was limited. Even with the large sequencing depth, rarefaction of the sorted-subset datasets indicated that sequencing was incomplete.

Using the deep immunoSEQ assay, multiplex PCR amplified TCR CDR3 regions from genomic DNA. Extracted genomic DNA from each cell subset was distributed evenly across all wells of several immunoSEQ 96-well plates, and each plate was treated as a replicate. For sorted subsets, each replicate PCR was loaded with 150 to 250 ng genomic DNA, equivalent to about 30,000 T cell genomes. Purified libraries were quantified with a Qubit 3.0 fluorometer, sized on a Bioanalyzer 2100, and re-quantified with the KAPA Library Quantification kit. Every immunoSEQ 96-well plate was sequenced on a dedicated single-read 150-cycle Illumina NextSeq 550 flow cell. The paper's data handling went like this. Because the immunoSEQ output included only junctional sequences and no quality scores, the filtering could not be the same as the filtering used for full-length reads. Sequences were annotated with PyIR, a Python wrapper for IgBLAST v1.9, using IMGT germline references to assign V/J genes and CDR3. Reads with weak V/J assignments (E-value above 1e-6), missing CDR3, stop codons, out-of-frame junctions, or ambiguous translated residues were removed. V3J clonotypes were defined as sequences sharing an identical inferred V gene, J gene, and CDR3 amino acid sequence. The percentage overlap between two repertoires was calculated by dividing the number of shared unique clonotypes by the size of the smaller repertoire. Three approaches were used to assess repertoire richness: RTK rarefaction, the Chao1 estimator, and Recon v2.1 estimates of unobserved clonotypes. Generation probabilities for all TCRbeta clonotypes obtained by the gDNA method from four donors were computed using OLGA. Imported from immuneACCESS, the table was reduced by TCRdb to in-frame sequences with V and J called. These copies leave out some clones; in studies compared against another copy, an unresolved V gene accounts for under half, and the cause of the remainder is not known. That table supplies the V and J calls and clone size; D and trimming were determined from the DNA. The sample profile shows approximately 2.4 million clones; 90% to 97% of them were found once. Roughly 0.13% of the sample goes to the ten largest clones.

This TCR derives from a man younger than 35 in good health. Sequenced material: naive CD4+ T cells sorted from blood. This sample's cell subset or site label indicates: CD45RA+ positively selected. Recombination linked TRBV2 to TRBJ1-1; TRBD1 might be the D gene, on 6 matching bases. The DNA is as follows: TGTGCCAGCAGCGTTGACAGGAACCAAAACACTGAAGCTTTCTTT. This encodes CASSVDRNQNTEAFF.